The 7 T cell receptor beta chains given below trace back to one sample, sequenced in a study of response to subunit inactivated influenza vaccine. TCRdb fed the RT-PCR reads into MiXCR, producing one record per CDR3 protein. The sample lists roughly 760,000 distinct CDR3 sequences; around 21% were seen once. Sample: PBMCs from blood, taken less than 6 days after vaccination. These receptors were collected from a man aged 50 or older who received an inactivated influenza vaccine.

This clonotype was observed a few times. The V gene is TRBV12-3 or TRBV12-4, the J gene TRBJ1-6, with TRBD1 matching 7 bases. The CDR3 totals 14 residues. V lost 5 bases to trimming and J lost 10 bases; unmatched junction nucleotides: 8. The CDR3 coding sequence is TGTGCCAGCAGTCACCAACAGGGGTCCTCACCCCTCCACTTT. This sequence encodes CASSHQQGSSPLHF.

This clonotype has at least ten counts. The chain employs TRBV29-1 and TRBJ1-2; D remains unclear. The CDR3 covers 12 residues. Germline CDR1 reads SQVTM; CDR2 reads ANQGSEA. Deletions cut 4 bases from V and 4 bases from J, with 10 bases between. In DNA, the CDR3 is TGCAGCGTTGCCTACGGATCCTATGGCTACACCTTC. It specifies CSVAYGSYGYTF. The whole variable domain, filled in from reference TRBV29-1 and TRBJ1-2, reads SAVISQKPSRDICQRGTSLTIQCQVDSQVTMMFWYRQQPGQSLTLIATANQGSEATYESGFVIDKFPISRPNLTFSTLTVSNMSPEDSSIYLCSVAYGSYGYTFGSGTRLTVV.

The chain joins TRBV12-3 or TRBV12-4 to TRBJ1-4, with D possibly matching TRBD1 (5 bases). The length of the CDR3 is 12 residues. The V end lost 5 bases, the J end lost 10 bases, and 11 bases lay between the germline ends. DNA for the CDR3: TGTGCCAGCAGTGTAGGGACGGGAAAACTGTTTTTT. Its protein product is CASSVGTGKLFF.

The V gene is TRBV12-3 or TRBV12-4, the J gene TRBJ1-5; perhaps TRBD1 as D (6 bases). The CDR3 loop spans 15 amino acids. V lost 6 bases, J lost 4 bases, and 16 bases lay in between. Here the CDR3 reads CASSLPGHLNQPQHF. The CDR3 DNA follows: TGTGCCAGCAGCCTACCGGGACACCTAAATCAGCCCCAGCATTTT.

The CDR3 sequence: CASSKKAGSTAYNEQFF. CDR3 in DNA: TGTGCCAGCAGCAAAAAGGCGGGATCGACAGCCTACAATGAGCAGTTCTTC. The chain has TRBV21-1 and TRBJ2-1; the table names TRBD2, a call not compared with the DNA. TRBV21-1 is a pseudogene segment. This CDR3 contains 17 residues.

This clonotype was picked up a small number of times. The V gene is TRBV7-2, the J gene TRBJ2-1; D remains unclear. This CDR3 region has 16 residues. Germline V lookup: CDR1 SGHTA, CDR2 FQGNSA. Between the trimmed V and J ends, which lost 1 base and 2 bases, there was a span of 12 bases. CDR3 sequence (DNA): TGTGCCAGCAGCTTAGGAGTAGTCCATACCTACAATGAGCAGTTCTTC. Encoded protein: CASSLGVVHTYNEQFF.

The V call is TRBV18, the J call TRBJ2-7, with a weak D call TRBD2 (6 bases). Germline CDR1 KGHSH, CDR2 LQKENI. The CDR3 consists of 14 residues. V lost 6 bases and J 3 bases, leaving 15 bases between the germline ends. CDR3 bases: TGTGCCAGCTCCTCCTCGGAGGGAGGCTACGAGCAGTACTTC. Amino acids: CASSSSEGGYEQYF.